This entry lists 26 T cell receptor beta chains sequenced from one sample in a study of response to subunit inactivated influenza vaccine. TCRdb ran MiXCR on the RT-PCR reads and lists one entry per CDR3 protein. There are about 700,000 distinct CDR3 sequences in the sample; 15% to 19% occur only once, and approximately 10% lies in the top ten. Here the sequenced sample was PBMCs from blood, taken less than 13 days after vaccination. The source is a middle-aged man who received an inactivated influenza vaccine.

This clonotype was counted only a few times. V and J are TRBV6-1 and TRBJ2-2; 7 bases are a match to TRBD1. CDR3 length: 15 residues. Germline V gene sequence: CDR1 MNHNS, CDR2 SASEGT. The junction had 7 bases not matched to a gene; V was cut back by 6 bases and J by 3 bases. CDR3 DNA: TGTGCCAGCAGGCCTAGGGGGCTGGACACCGGGGAGCTGTTTTTT. Its protein product is CASRPRGLDTGELFF.

This clonotype came up a few times. This chain joins TRBV11-3 and TRBJ2-2, with 7 bases that match TRBD2. Germline CDR1 SGHNT, CDR2 YENEEA. The CDR3 totals 16 residues. The trim removed 1 base at V and 6 bases at J, leaving 8 bases unmatched. DNA of the CDR3: TGTGCCAGCAGCTTAGGTCGGACGGGAGGCCCCGGGGAGCTGTTTTTT. Amino acid sequence: CASSLGRTGGPGELFF.

This sequence joins TRBV6-2 or TRBV6-3 and TRBJ2-7; 11 bases are a match to TRBD2. Per the germline V gene, CDR1 is MNHEY and CDR2 is SVGEGT. Trimming removed 6 bases from V and 5 bases from J; junction bases left unmatched: 9. The length of the CDR3 is 15 residues. This CDR3 is CASSQAGTSGHEQYF. The CDR3 DNA follows: TGTGCCAGCAGCCAGGCCGGGACTAGCGGCCACGAGCAGTACTTC.

The J gene is TRBJ2-7, the V gene TRBV7-8, with 9 nucleotides matching TRBD2. Germline CDR1 SGHVS, CDR2 FQNEAQ. V shed 5 bases, J shed 7 bases, and the junction held 12 bases outside the gene matches. This CDR3 is 15 amino acids long. This CDR3 reads CASSPRTSDTGEQYF. In nucleotides, the CDR3 is TGTGCCAGCAGCCCGAGGACTAGCGACACGGGAGAGCAGTACTTC. The full variable domain, its missing parts supplied by reference TRBV7-8 and TRBJ2-7, is GAGVSQSPRYKVAKRGQDVALRCDPISGHVSLFWYQQALGQGPEFLTYFQNEAQLDKSGLPSDRFFAERPEGSVSTLKIQRTQQEDSAVYLCASSPRTSDTGEQYFGPGTRLTVT.

The sample holds a few counts of this clonotype. The genes are TRBV7-2 and TRBJ1-4, with D tentatively TRBD1 (5 bases). V lost 5 bases, J lost 8 bases, and 12 bases lay in between. The germline V gene has CDR1 SGHTA and CDR2 FQGNSA. The CDR3 runs 13 residues. The CDR3 bases are TGTGCCAGCAGCCAACGGGGCAGAGAAAAACTGTTTTTT. Amino acids: CASSQRGREKLFF.

V gene TRBV18 combines with J gene TRBJ2-1, with D uncertain. The CDR3 spans 14 residues. Between the trimmed V and J ends, which lost 0 bases and 7 bases, there was a span of 10 bases. Looked up from germline, CDR1 is KGHSH and CDR2 is LQKENI. The chain's CDR3 is CASSPPTTTNEQFF. In DNA, the CDR3 is TGTGCCAGCTCACCACCGACAACTACGAATGAGCAGTTCTTC.

In its sample, this clonotype was seen many times. The chain has TRBV9 and TRBJ2-1; D is possibly TRBD2 (6 bases). The CDR3 is 16 amino acids. V lost 2 bases and J 1 base, leaving 13 bases between the germline ends. Germline CDR1 is SGDLS and CDR2 is YYNGEE. This chain's CDR3 is CASSVLDYASYNEQFF. DNA for the CDR3: TGTGCCAGCAGCGTTTTGGACTATGCATCCTACAATGAGCAGTTCTTC.

This chain's CDR3 is CASSRFEGEGYTF. DNA of the CDR3: TGTGCCAGCAGCAGGTTTGAAGGAGAGGGCTACACCTTC. The genes are TRBV6-1 and TRBJ1-2, with D uncertain. This CDR3 contains 13 residues. CDR1 MNHNS and CDR2 SASEGT come from the germline V gene. Trimming pared 6 bases from V and 8 bases from J, leaving 16 bases between.

The chain employs TRBV29-1 and TRBJ2-2; unclear D gene. The V and J ends lost 4 bases and 2 bases respectively, with 8 bases between them. Germline V gene lookup returns CDR1 SQVTM and CDR2 ANQGSEA. This CDR3 region has 13 residues. In DNA form, the CDR3 reads TGCAGCGTTGGAACGGCTAACACCGGGGAGCTGTTTTTT. This translates into CSVGTANTGELFF.

The CDR3 DNA follows: TGTGCCAGCAGCCCAGGACAGGGGGCAGCAACAGATACGCAGTATTTT. As protein: CASSPGQGAATDTQYF. The rearrangement links TRBV5-8 to TRBJ2-3; TRBD1 matches at 11 bases. Germline loops: CDR1 SGHTS, CDR2 YDEGEE. The CDR3 has 16 residues. The ends lost 4 bases at V and 3 bases at J; junction bases unmatched: 7.

The chain links TRBV20-1 to TRBJ2-1, with D possibly being TRBD1 (6 bases). Deletions cut 5 bases from V and 5 bases from J, with 16 bases between. The CDR3 spans 14 residues. CDR1 is DFQATT, CDR2 SNEGSKA, per germline (reference sequence). CDR3 DNA: TGCAGTGCTGCCTTAGTGGGGGCCAACAATGAGCAGTTCTTC. This gives the protein CSAALVGANNEQFF.

This clonotype was seen a handful of times. This rearrangement joins TRBV18 to TRBJ2-1; 8 nucleotides align to TRBD1. The length of the CDR3 is 18 residues. CDR1 and CDR2 from the germline V gene are KGHSH and LQKENI. V shed 2 bases and J 7 bases; nucleotides not matched to a gene: 16. Here the CDR3 DNA reads TGTGCCAGCTCACCAACTTCCCCAGGGGGCCTAAGTCGGAATGAGCAGTTCTTC. It yields the protein CASSPTSPGGLSRNEQFF.

This clonotype was observed a few times. CDR3 residues: CAWSTSFQETQYF. Written as DNA, the CDR3 is TGTGCCTGGTCAACTTCATTTCAAGAGACCCAGTACTTC. This rearrangement joins TRBV30 to TRBJ2-5, with D unresolved. Trimming took off 5 bases at V and 2 bases at J, with 12 bases between the two ends. The CDR3 loop spans 13 amino acids. The germline gives CDR1 GTSNPN, CDR2 SVGIG (reference sequence).

This chain connects TRBV7-9 to TRBJ1-1; D ambiguous. V gave up 10 bases and J gave up 8 bases, with 17 bases separating them. This CDR3 is 12 amino acids long. Germline V gene lookup returns CDR1 SEHNR and CDR2 FQNEAQ (reference sequence). The CDR3 coding sequence is TGTGCCATCAAATTACGCGGGCAGGAAGCTTTCTTT. Protein sequence: CAIKLRGQEAFF.

This sequence joins TRBV18 and TRBJ1-2; possible D gene TRBD1, 5 bases. Germline V gives CDR1 KGHSH, CDR2 LQKENI. This CDR3 contains 15 residues. The V end was cut by 0 bases, the J end by 4 bases, with 12 bases between. This CDR3 is CASSPPTQGIYGYTF. The CDR3 DNA follows: TGTGCCAGCTCACCACCGACGCAGGGCATCTATGGCTACACCTTC.

This clonotype was counted only a few times. This chain connects TRBV7-9 to TRBJ2-1, with TRBD1 matching 12 bases. CDR3 length equals 15 residues. The trim removed 5 bases at V and 6 bases at J, leaving 5 bases unmatched. Germline CDR1 is SEHNR and CDR2 is FQNEAQ (reference sequence). The CDR3 DNA reads as TGTGCCAGCAGCCCGCCGGGACAGGGGGCCAATGAGCAGTTCTTC. As protein: CASSPPGQGANEQFF.

The table lists this clonotype with a few counts. The V gene is TRBV5-1, the J gene TRBJ2-7; 12 bases are a match to TRBD1. Germline-derived CDR1 and CDR2 are SGHRS and YFSETQ. The CDR3 is made up of 15 amino acids. The J segment lost 3 bases and the V segment lost 4 bases, leaving 5 bases of the junction unmatched. The CDR3 DNA is TGCGCCAGCAGCCCGGGGACAGGGGGCAACTACGAGCAGTACTTC. This codes for CASSPGTGGNYEQYF.

The gene calls are TRBV20-1 and TRBJ1-1; D remains ambiguous. This CDR3 is built from 13 residues. Looked up from germline, CDR1 is DFQATT and CDR2 is SNEGSKA (reference sequence). Trimming stripped 0 bases from V and 7 bases from J, with 12 bases between. The CDR3 sequence: CSAREAPRGEAFF. For the CDR3, the DNA is TGCAGTGCTAGAGAGGCCCCTAGAGGTGAAGCTTTCTTT.

The sample holds a few counts of this clonotype. The chain is built from TRBV5-6 and TRBJ2-3; D unclear. CDR1 and CDR2 from the germline V gene are SGHDT and YYEEEE. The germline V and J ends were trimmed by 4 bases and 6 bases, with 15 bases remaining between them. The CDR3 totals 14 residues. The CDR3 DNA follows: TGTGCCAGCAGCGTATCGTTAGAAGCGGATACGCAGTATTTT. Translating gives CASSVSLEADTQYF.

The rearrangement links TRBV5-1 to TRBJ2-7; no clear D. Germline CDR1 reads SGHRS; CDR2 reads YFSETQ. The CDR3 consists of 14 residues. Trimming stripped 1 base from V and 3 bases from J, with 11 bases between. CDR3 nucleotides: TGCGCCAGCAGCTTGCCTAGTTCTCACTACGAGCAGTACTTC. Translating it yields CASSLPSSHYEQYF.

V usage is TRBV20-1 and J usage is TRBJ2-3, with 11 bases lining up with TRBD2. J gave up 5 bases and V 6 bases, and 10 bases lay outside the gene matches. Per germline, CDR1 DFQATT and CDR2 SNEGSKA (reference sequence). This CDR3 has 15 residues. The CDR3 nucleotides read TGCAGTGCCGAACCTAGCGGGGGGTGGGGAGATACGCAGTATTTT. This sequence encodes CSAEPSGGWGDTQYF.

The V call is TRBV6-2 or TRBV6-3, the J call TRBJ2-3, with 10 bases identical to TRBD2. This CDR3 comprises 14 residues. The trim removed 7 bases at V and 1 base at J, leaving 2 bases unmatched. Germline values: CDR1 MNHEY, CDR2 SVGEGT. In DNA form, the CDR3 reads TGTGCCAGCACAACTAGCGGGGGCACAGATACGCAGTATTTT. As protein: CASTTSGGTDTQYF.

This clonotype appeared a few times. This rearrangement joins TRBV5-1 to TRBJ2-5; perhaps D is TRBD1 or TRBD2 (5 bases each). The V end was cut by 4 bases, the J end by 0 bases, with 16 bases between. Germline values: CDR1 SGHRS, CDR2 YFSETQ. This CDR3 is built from 16 residues. The CDR3 loop is CASSPGTDWYQETQYF. CDR3 DNA: TGCGCCAGCAGCCCTGGGACGGATTGGTACCAAGAGACCCAGTACTTC.

This clonotype was counted only a few times. The V call is TRBV24-1, the J call TRBJ2-3, with D tentatively TRBD1 or TRBD2 (6 bases each). Germline CDR1 and CDR2: KGHDR and SFDVKD. The CDR3 contains 13 residues. Trimming pared 9 bases from V and 1 base from J, leaving 10 bases between. The CDR3 here is CATGGHGTDTQYF. CDR3 DNA sequence: TGTGCCACCGGGGGGCACGGCACAGATACGCAGTATTTT.

This clonotype was seen a few times. The chain carries TRBV27 and TRBJ1-2; possible D gene TRBD1, 5 bases. This CDR3 is built from 15 residues. Trimming took 6 bases from V and 2 from J, leaving 16 bases between them. The germline V gene has CDR1 MNHEY and CDR2 SMNVEV (reference sequence). The CDR3: CASSPRRWDNYGYTF. CDR3 in DNA: TGTGCCAGCAGCCCGCGACGCTGGGACAACTATGGCTACACCTTC.

V and J are TRBV7-2 and TRBJ1-2; TRBD1 agrees at 7 bases. The CDR3 runs to 16 residues. The trim removed 0 bases at V and 7 bases at J, leaving 11 bases unmatched. Per germline, CDR1 SGHTA and CDR2 FQGNSA. CDR3 loop: CASSLAPSVQGSGYTF. CDR3 nucleotides: TGTGCCAGCAGCTTAGCGCCATCGGTACAGGGGTCTGGCTACACCTTC.